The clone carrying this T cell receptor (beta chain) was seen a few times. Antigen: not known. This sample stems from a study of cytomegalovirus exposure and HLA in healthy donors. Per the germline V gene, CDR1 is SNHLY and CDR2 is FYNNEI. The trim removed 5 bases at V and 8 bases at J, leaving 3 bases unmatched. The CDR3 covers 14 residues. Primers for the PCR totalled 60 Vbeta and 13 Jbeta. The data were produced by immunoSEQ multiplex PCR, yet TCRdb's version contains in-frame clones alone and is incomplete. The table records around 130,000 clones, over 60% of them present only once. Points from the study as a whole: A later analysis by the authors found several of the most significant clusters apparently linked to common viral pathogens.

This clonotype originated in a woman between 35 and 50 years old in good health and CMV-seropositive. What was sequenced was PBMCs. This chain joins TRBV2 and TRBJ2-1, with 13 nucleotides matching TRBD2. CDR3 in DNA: TGTGCCAGCAGTTGGGGACTAGCGGGATATGAGCAGTTCTTC. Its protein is CASSWGLAGYEQFF.